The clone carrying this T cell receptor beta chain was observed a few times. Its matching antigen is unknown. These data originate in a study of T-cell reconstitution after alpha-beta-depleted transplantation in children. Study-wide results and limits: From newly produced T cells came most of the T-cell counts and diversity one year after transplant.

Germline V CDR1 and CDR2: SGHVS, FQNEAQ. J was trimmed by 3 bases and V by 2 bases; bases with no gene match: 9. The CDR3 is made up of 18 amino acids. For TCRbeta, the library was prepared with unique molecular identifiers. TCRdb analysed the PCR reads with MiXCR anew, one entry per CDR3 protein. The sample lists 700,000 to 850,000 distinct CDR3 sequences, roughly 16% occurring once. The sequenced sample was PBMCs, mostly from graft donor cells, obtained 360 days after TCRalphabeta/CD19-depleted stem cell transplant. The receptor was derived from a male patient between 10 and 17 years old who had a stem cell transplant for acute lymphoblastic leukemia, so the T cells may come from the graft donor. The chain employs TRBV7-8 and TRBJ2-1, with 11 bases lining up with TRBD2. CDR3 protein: CASSLRPGTSGYYNEQFF. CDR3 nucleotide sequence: TGTGCCAGCAGCTTAAGACCTGGGACTAGCGGATACTACAATGAGCAGTTCTTC. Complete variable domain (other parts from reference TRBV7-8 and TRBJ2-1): GAGVSQSPRYKVAKRGQDVALRCDPISGHVSLFWYQQALGQGPEFLTYFQNEAQLDKSGLPSDRFFAERPEGSVSTLKIQRTQQEDSAVYLCASSLRPGTSGYYNEQFFGPGTRLTVL.